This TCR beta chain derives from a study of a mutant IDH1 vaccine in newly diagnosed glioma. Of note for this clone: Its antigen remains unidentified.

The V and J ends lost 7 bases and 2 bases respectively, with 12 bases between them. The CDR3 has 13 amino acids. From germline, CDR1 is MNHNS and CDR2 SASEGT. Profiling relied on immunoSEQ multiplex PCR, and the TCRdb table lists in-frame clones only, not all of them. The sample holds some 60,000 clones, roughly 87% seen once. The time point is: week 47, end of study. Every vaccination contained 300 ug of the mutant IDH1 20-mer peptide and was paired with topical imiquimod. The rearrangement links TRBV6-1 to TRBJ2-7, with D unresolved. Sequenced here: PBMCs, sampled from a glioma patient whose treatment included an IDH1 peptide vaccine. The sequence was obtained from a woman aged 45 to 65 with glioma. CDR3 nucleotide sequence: TGTGCCAGCAACCCCACGTATCCCTACGAGCAGTACTTC. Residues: CASNPTYPYEQYF.